The rows below give T cell receptor beta chains drawn from one sample of a study of regulatory T cells in long-lasting Graves disease. A single record per CDR3 protein comes from TCRdb applying MiXCR to the multiplex PCR reads. Here the sample spans 300,000 to 400,000 distinct CDR3 sequences, 15% to 18% being singletons. The sequences come from peripheral blood mononuclear cells (PBMCs), collected at new diagnosis, from a patient treated with antithyroid drugs. Receptors were obtained from a female donor with Graves disease. Each CDR3 is given with its conserved first and last residue. A clone size is listed for some rows: how often the clone was seen (once, few, many), or a class if it is expanded.

CDR3 protein: CASSFDTNYGYTF
CDR3 length: 13
clone size: many
V gene: TRBV5-1

CDR3 protein: CAGLNQGGQGNYNEQFF
CDR3 length: 17
clone size: many
V gene: TRBV2

CDR3 protein: CASSSIAGQFF
CDR3 length: 11
clone size: many
V gene: TRBV7-3

CDR3 protein: CASSRYLDNTEAFF
CDR3 length: 14
clone size: .
V gene: TRBV14

CDR3 protein: CASTGGSSEGFEQFF
CDR3 length: 15
clone size: few
V gene: TRBV28

CDR3 protein: CSARDEGQSYEQYF
CDR3 length: 14
clone size: .
V gene: TRBV20-1

CDR3 protein: CASSVTGVTDTQYF
CDR3 length: 14
clone size: .
V gene: TRBV7-9

CDR3 protein: CASSLEQLYYGYTF
CDR3 length: 14
clone size: many
V gene: TRBV7-9

CDR3 protein: CASAARRGSTGELFF
CDR3 length: 15
clone size: .
V gene: TRBV19

CDR3 protein: CASSQGRNTGELFF
CDR3 length: 14
clone size: few
V gene: TRBV14

CDR3 protein: CASSLQGGGTEAFF
CDR3 length: 14
clone size: many
V gene: TRBV12-3/TRBV12-4

CDR3 protein: CASSLDRGSDTEAFF
CDR3 length: 15
clone size: many
V gene: TRBV13

CDR3 protein: CASSLFDRPPMGEAFF
CDR3 length: 16
clone size: many
V gene: TRBV11-2

CDR3 protein: CSVEDLRGGRGPEAFF
CDR3 length: 16
clone size: .
V gene: TRBV29-1

CDR3 protein: CASRSLGQKNYGYTF
CDR3 length: 15
clone size: many
V gene: TRBV7-2

CDR3 protein: CASSVDSWGRDGYTF
CDR3 length: 15
clone size: .
V gene: TRBV9

CDR3 protein: CSARPDSAEGYGYTF
CDR3 length: 15
clone size: many
V gene: TRBV20-1

CDR3 protein: CATSIGSSGNTIYF
CDR3 length: 14
clone size: many
V gene: TRBV15

CDR3 protein: CASKSPRRPSGANVLTF
CDR3 length: 17
clone size: .
V gene: TRBV10-1

CDR3 protein: CASSLGLVNTNTEAFF
CDR3 length: 16
clone size: many
V gene: TRBV27

CDR3 protein: CAISESTPGSVTEAFF
CDR3 length: 16
clone size: once
V gene: TRBV10-3

CDR3 protein: CASRRLGDRGTEAFF
CDR3 length: 15
clone size: many
V gene: TRBV27

CDR3 protein: CASSLEQTFGGGELFF
CDR3 length: 16
clone size: many
V gene: TRBV28

CDR3 protein: CATRQWGRPTLNTEAFF
CDR3 length: 17
clone size: few
V gene: TRBV24-1

CDR3 protein: CASSSVAGMNTEAFF
CDR3 length: 15
clone size: many
V gene: TRBV19

CDR3 protein: CASSGTSGTPSSDTQYF
CDR3 length: 17
clone size: .
V gene: TRBV7-9

CDR3 protein: CASSLGGGALAKNIQYF
CDR3 length: 17
clone size: few
V gene: TRBV5-6

CDR3 protein: CVISELRAETQYF
CDR3 length: 13
clone size: .
V gene: TRBV10-3

CDR3 protein: CASSPPAWTESSYEQYF
CDR3 length: 17
clone size: .
V gene: TRBV7-8

CDR3 protein: CASSSRDGNTGELFF
CDR3 length: 15
clone size: many
V gene: TRBV7-8

CDR3 protein: CAISELGTDNYGYTF
CDR3 length: 15
clone size: many
V gene: TRBV10-3

CDR3 protein: CASSLGGQSSYNSPLHF
CDR3 length: 17
clone size: .
V gene: TRBV5-1

CDR3 protein: CASSPIMGGREAFF
CDR3 length: 14
clone size: many
V gene: TRBV12-3/TRBV12-4

CDR3 protein: CASSNFNRRWNEQYF
CDR3 length: 15
clone size: many
V gene: TRBV5-1

CDR3 protein: CASSLGSNTGELFF
CDR3 length: 14
clone size: many
V gene: TRBV28

CDR3 protein: CASREGVQGQPQHF
CDR3 length: 14
clone size: many
V gene: TRBV28

CDR3 protein: CSVGQGEPNQPQHF
CDR3 length: 14
clone size: many
V gene: TRBV29-1

CDR3 protein: CASSSTTGGEGYTF
CDR3 length: 14
clone size: .
V gene: TRBV7-9

CDR3 protein: CASSLAGATTDTQYF
CDR3 length: 15
clone size: many
V gene: TRBV7-3

CDR3 protein: CASTVIIGSSYNEQFF
CDR3 length: 16
clone size: many
V gene: TRBV7-9

CDR3 protein: CASTTGGSTDTQYF
CDR3 length: 14
clone size: many
V gene: TRBV7-2

CDR3 protein: CASGNQPQHF
CDR3 length: 10
clone size: many
V gene: TRBV12-5

CDR3 protein: CASSQVGLADIYEQYF
CDR3 length: 16
clone size: many
V gene: TRBV4-2

CDR3 protein: CASSVGGGAQDTQYF
CDR3 length: 15
clone size: .
V gene: TRBV9

CDR3 protein: CASSQDSRLAGVSYEQYF
CDR3 length: 18
clone size: .
V gene: TRBV4-1

CDR3 protein: CASSLIEGEKLFF
CDR3 length: 13
clone size: many
V gene: TRBV5-1

CDR3 protein: CASSQDGDTQYF
CDR3 length: 12
clone size: many
V gene: TRBV3-1

CDR3 protein: CASGVAGVRETQYF
CDR3 length: 14
clone size: .
V gene: TRBV6-1

CDR3 protein: CASSLARDGELFF
CDR3 length: 13
clone size: .
V gene: TRBV7-2

CDR3 protein: CASSTNSPTGGEVAFF
CDR3 length: 16
clone size: many
V gene: TRBV19

CDR3 protein: CASSLAVGTELKYEQYF
CDR3 length: 17
clone size: many
V gene: TRBV12-3/TRBV12-4

CDR3 protein: CASSGLAYEQFF
CDR3 length: 12
clone size: many
V gene: TRBV27

CDR3 protein: CASSRPSSGGRYEQYF
CDR3 length: 16
clone size: .
V gene: TRBV4-1

CDR3 protein: CASSHRAQADTEAFF
CDR3 length: 15
clone size: many
V gene: TRBV12-3/TRBV12-4

CDR3 protein: CASSQDRAEDQPQHF
CDR3 length: 15
clone size: many
V gene: TRBV4-1